Shown below are 24 T cell receptor beta chains from a single sample sequenced in a study of naive and memory T cell subsets. Study outcomes and limitations: Possibly reflecting memory cells re-expressing CD45RA, a few larger clonotypes occurred in naive repertoires, especially CD8.

An equimolar mix of two oligonucleotides served as the beta constant-region primer for TRBC1 and TRBC2. Four rounds of PCR amplified the ligated cDNA using nested alpha and beta constant-region primers plus SP2. A single record per CDR3 protein comes from TCRdb applying MiXCR to the UMI-ligation and nested PCR reads. Among approximately 140,000 distinct CDR3 sequences listed, 22% were seen once. Which antigens these TCRs recognize remains unknown. Sequencing input: naive CD4+ T cells from blood. The receptor source for this set is a human donor in good health.

In this sample, this clonotype turned up a few times. V and J are TRBV30 and TRBJ2-4; maybe TRBD1 (6 bases). The CDR3 is 13 residues long. Germline CDR1 is GTSNPN and CDR2 is SVGIG (reference sequence). The V end lost 7 bases, the J end lost 2 bases, and 12 bases lay between the germline ends. The CDR3 DNA sequence: TGTGCCTCCAGGGGTGGTCCCAAAAACATTCAGTACTTC. Protein product: CASRGGPKNIQYF.

The genes are TRBV20-1 and TRBJ2-1; TRBD2 matches 13 bases. With V trimmed by 5 bases and J by 8 bases, 15 bases remained unmatched. The CDR3 is 17 amino acids. Germline V lookup: CDR1 DFQATT, CDR2 SNEGSKA (reference sequence). The CDR3 loop reads CSAGGGLAGWRQYEQFF. DNA of the CDR3: TGCAGTGCTGGGGGGGGACTAGCGGGATGGAGGCAGTATGAGCAGTTCTTC.

This clonotype was recorded at least ten times. This chain uses TRBV10-3 with TRBJ2-3; the match to TRBD2 covers 12 bases. The junction had 10 bases not matched to a gene; V was cut back by 9 bases and J by 6 bases. The germline CDR1 and CDR2 sequences are ENHRY and SYGVKD. There are 15 residues in the CDR3. CDR3 region: CAIEKLAGGPDTQYF. In DNA, the CDR3 is TGTGCCATTGAGAAGCTAGCGGGAGGGCCGGATACGCAGTATTTT.

This clonotype showed up many times. The chain is built from TRBV6-1 and TRBJ2-1; TRBD2 matches 11 bases. This CDR3 is built from 16 residues. V lost 5 bases, J lost 5 bases, and 8 bases stayed unmatched. The germline V gene has CDR1 MNHNS and CDR2 SASEGT. The CDR3 nucleotides read TGTGCCAGCAGTCACAGTACTAGCGGGAGAAACAATGAGCAGTTCTTC. It codes for CASSHSTSGRNNEQFF.

The chain uses TRBV7-2 and TRBJ2-7; the match to TRBD2 covers 7 bases. J was trimmed by 6 bases and V by 6 bases; bases with no gene match: 14. The CDR3 totals 15 residues. Germline V gene sequence: CDR1 SGHTA, CDR2 FQGNSA. CDR3 loop: CASSPPGFAGVEQYF. CDR3 coding DNA: TGTGCCAGCAGTCCCCCGGGATTCGCGGGGGTCGAGCAGTACTTC.

This clonotype was seen a handful of times. The J gene is TRBJ2-1, the V gene TRBV20-1; D assignment may be TRBD1 or TRBD2 (5 bases each). Deletions cut 0 bases from V and 10 bases from J, with 16 bases between. Germline V gives CDR1 DFQATT, CDR2 SNEGSKA (reference sequence). The CDR3 runs 14 residues. The CDR3 protein is CSAREPDYAGEQFF. CDR3 DNA sequence: TGCAGTGCTAGAGAGCCCGACTATGCAGGGGAGCAGTTCTTC.

The chain joins TRBV7-8 to TRBJ1-5; 7 bases match TRBD1. J gave up 1 base and V 5 bases, and 11 bases lay outside the gene matches. Germline V gene lookup returns CDR1 SGHVS and CDR2 FQNEAQ. This CDR3 spans 17 amino acids. CDR3 nucleotide sequence: TGTGCCAGCAGCCTCCAACCTGGACAGGACAGCAATCAGCCCCAGCATTTT. This gives the protein CASSLQPGQDSNQPQHF.

This clonotype was recorded at least ten times. CDR3 sequence (DNA): TGTGCCAGCACCGAGAACTCTGGGGCCAACGTCCTGACTTTC. Translating gives CASTENSGANVLTF. The V and J genes are TRBV7-2 and TRBJ2-6, with no clear D. With 7 bases removed from V and 0 bases from J, the gap between germline ends came to 7 bases. CDR3 length: 14 residues. Germline assignment: CDR1 SGHTA and CDR2 FQGNSA.

The sample holds a few counts of this clonotype. The genes are TRBV5-4 and TRBJ2-6; D remains ambiguous. V lost 2 bases and J lost 1, with 16 bases in between. This CDR3 comprises 18 residues. Germline loops: CDR1 SGHNT, CDR2 YYREEE (reference sequence). CDR3 region: CASSFDRNRLSGANVLTF. CDR3 nucleotide sequence: TGTGCCAGCAGCTTCGATCGGAACAGACTTTCTGGGGCCAACGTCCTGACTTTC.

This clonotype was counted many times. V usage is TRBV4-2 and J usage is TRBJ2-3; maybe TRBD1 (5 bases). Germline values: CDR1 LGHNA, CDR2 YNFKEQ. CDR3 length: 16 amino acids. V lost 0 bases and J 2 bases, leaving 12 bases between the germline ends. The CDR3 coding sequence is TGTGCCAGCAGCCAAGATGGGGCTACACACACAGATACGCAGTATTTT. This translates into CASSQDGATHTDTQYF.

This clonotype was detected many times. CDR3 protein: CASSQDQAAEAQYF. CDR3 sequence (DNA): TGTGCCAGCAGCCAAGATCAAGCGGCGGAAGCCCAGTACTTC. The chain has TRBV4-2 and TRBJ2-5, with D possibly matching TRBD2 (5 bases). CDR3 length equals 14 residues. V lost 0 bases and J lost 9, with 14 bases in between. The germline gives CDR1 LGHNA, CDR2 YNFKEQ.

J is TRBJ2-1 and V is TRBV11-2; D possibly corresponds to TRBD1 (5 bases). The CDR3 is made up of 15 amino acids. V lost 8 bases and J lost 8, with 22 bases in between. Germline V gene lookup returns CDR1 SGHAT and CDR2 FQNNGV. CDR3: CASAPSAQGGHEQFF. CDR3 nucleotide sequence: TGTGCCAGCGCCCCCTCAGCGCAGGGTGGACATGAGCAGTTCTTC. The complete variable domain, with remaining parts taken from reference TRBV11-2 and TRBJ2-1, reads EAGVAQSPRYKIIEKRQSVAFWCNPISGHATLYWYQQILGQGPKLLIQFQNNGVVDDSQLPKDRFSAERLKGVDSTLKIQPAKLEDSAVYLCASAPSAQGGHEQFFGPGTRLTVL.

The chain employs TRBV5-1 and TRBJ2-5, with a possible D match to TRBD2 (5 bases). CDR3 length: 18 amino acids. Trimming removed 4 bases from V and 0 bases from J, with 22 bases in between. CDR1 is SGHRS, CDR2 YFSETQ, per germline. The CDR3 region has the DNA TGCGCCAGCAGCCGGAGCGGAGCCAAAACTACGTACCAAGAGACCCAGTACTTC. It yields the protein CASSRSGAKTTYQETQYF. The whole variable domain, filled in from reference TRBV5-1 and TRBJ2-5, reads KAGVTQTPRYLIKTRGQQVTLSCSPISGHRSVSWYQQTPGQGLQFLFEYFSETQRNKGNFPGRFSGRQFSNSRSEMNVSTLELGDSALYLCASSRSGAKTTYQETQYFGPGTRLLVL.

This clonotype has only a few counts. This chain links TRBV12-3 or TRBV12-4 with TRBJ2-6; D might be TRBD1 (5 bases). V lost 2 bases and J lost 0, with 8 bases in between. The CDR3 is 16 residues long. CDR3 sequence: CASSLLGLSGANVLTF. The CDR3 DNA is TGTGCCAGCAGTTTATTGGGGCTCTCTGGGGCCAACGTCCTGACTTTC.

This clonotype was seen ten or more times. The V call is TRBV2, the J call TRBJ2-4, with 9 bases matching TRBD1. V dropped 3 bases and J dropped 6; count of bases not matched to a gene: 0. The CDR3 totals 13 residues. Germline V gene data show CDR1 as SNHLY and CDR2 as FYNNEI. The CDR3 sequence is CASSEDRGNIQYF. CDR3 bases: TGTGCCAGCAGTGAGGACAGGGGAAACATTCAGTACTTC.

This chain links TRBV27 with TRBJ2-2, with D perhaps being TRBD1 or TRBD2 (5 bases each). The CDR3 is made up of 17 amino acids. V was clipped by 2 bases and J by 3 bases, with 16 bases between them. In germline, CDR1 is MNHEY, CDR2 SMNVEV (reference sequence). In nucleotides, the CDR3 is TGTGCCAGCAGTTTACGGAGGTTCAAAGGGGACACCGGGGAGCTGTTTTTT. Its protein product is CASSLRRFKGDTGELFF.

V and J are TRBV12-3 or TRBV12-4 and TRBJ2-3; TRBD1 matches at 11 bases. This CDR3 spans 18 amino acids. J lost 2 bases, V lost 6 bases, and 13 bases had no gene match. CDR3 sequence reads: CASRSRRDRGSSTDTQYF. The CDR3 nucleotides are TGTGCCAGCAGGTCGAGGAGGGACAGGGGGTCCTCCACAGATACGCAGTATTTT.

The table lists this clonotype with a few counts. This chain uses TRBV6-1 with TRBJ1-1; maybe TRBD1 (5 bases). The CDR3 is 13 residues long. Trimming took 6 bases from V and 7 from J, leaving 15 bases between them. Germline V gene data show CDR1 as MNHNS and CDR2 as SASEGT. The CDR3 bases are TGTGCCAGCAGAACCGACCGGGGCCTTGAAGCTTTCTTT. This encodes CASRTDRGLEAFF.

This chain links TRBV7-9 with TRBJ1-5; the match to TRBD1 covers 11 bases. The CDR3 runs to 15 residues. Unmatched junction bases numbered 9, after V lost 5 bases and J lost 9 bases. CDR1 SEHNR and CDR2 FQNEAQ come from the germline V gene (reference sequence). DNA for the CDR3: TGTGCCAGCAGCCTGAGGGGACAGGGGGATTCGCCCCAGCATTTT. It yields the protein CASSLRGQGDSPQHF.

This clonotype was seen many times. The V call is TRBV9, the J call TRBJ2-3, with TRBD2 matching over 7 bases. CDR3 length equals 16 residues. V was clipped by 0 bases and J by 4 bases; unmatched bases: 8. CDR1 and CDR2 from the germline V gene are SGDLS and YYNGEE. CDR3 sequence: CASSVARGLVADTQYF. CDR3 nucleotide sequence: TGTGCCAGCAGCGTAGCCCGAGGACTAGTCGCAGATACGCAGTATTTT.

This clonotype was detected many times. The chain has TRBV9 and TRBJ2-7; 9 nucleotides match TRBD2. The V gene end was trimmed by 2 bases and the J gene end by 6 bases; junction bases not matched to a gene: 9. The V gene's germline CDR1 is SGDLS and CDR2 YYNGEE. The CDR3 runs 15 residues. The CDR3 is CASSVSVGLAGEQYF. In nucleotides, the CDR3 is TGTGCCAGCAGCGTTTCCGTGGGACTAGCAGGCGAGCAGTACTTC.

This clonotype was seen at least ten times. This chain links TRBV27 with TRBJ2-7; D is unresolved. The CDR3 consists of 13 residues. Germline V gene lookup returns CDR1 MNHEY and CDR2 SMNVEV (reference sequence). V was pared by 0 bases and J by 2 bases, with 5 bases between. The CDR3 is CASSLSPAYEQYF. In DNA form, the CDR3 reads TGTGCCAGCAGTTTATCGCCGGCCTACGAGCAGTACTTC.

This clonotype was detected only a few times. CDR3 in DNA: TGTGCCAGCAGTAGGACAGGGTCGGTTAAACTCTACGAGCAGTACTTC. Its translation: CASSRTGSVKLYEQYF. The chain couples TRBV5-5 to TRBJ2-7; 8 bases fit TRBD1. Trimming removed 5 bases from V and 3 bases from J; junction bases left unmatched: 13. Looked up from germline, CDR1 is SGHKS and CDR2 is YYEKEE (reference sequence). The CDR3 runs to 16 residues.

This clonotype was observed a handful of times. V gene TRBV20-1 combines with J gene TRBJ2-7; 7 bases agree with TRBD1. CDR1 DFQATT and CDR2 SNEGSKA come from the germline V gene (reference sequence). V gave up 4 bases and J gave up 4 bases; unmatched junction bases: 10. CDR3 size: 14 residues. The CDR3 region has the DNA TGCAGTGCTACAAGAACAGGGGTGCGGTACGAGCAGTACTTC. It codes for CSATRTGVRYEQYF.